The 3 T cell receptor beta chains listed next were all sequenced from one sample in a study of shared clonotypes between healthy human individuals. Profiling relied on immunoSEQ multiplex PCR, and the TCRdb table lists in-frame clones only, not all of them. Counted here are hundreds of thousands of clones, around 72% occurring once; the ten biggest clones make up 1.5% to 2%. The material sequenced was memory CD4+ T cells sorted from blood. Subset here: CD45RA-negative fraction. These receptors came from a woman aged 25 to 39 in good health.

The gene calls are TRBV5-4 and TRBJ2-5; 8 nucleotides agree with TRBD2. CDR3 length: 14 amino acids. Germline V gene lookup returns CDR1 SGHNT and CDR2 YYREEE (reference sequence). The V and J ends lost 4 bases and 4 bases, in that order; junction bases with no gene match: 6. The chain's CDR3 is CASSTRAGAETQYF. The CDR3 nucleotides read TGTGCCAGCAGCACCCGAGCGGGAGCAGAGACCCAGTACTTC.

In this sample, this clone turned up a few times. The CDR3 DNA reads TGTGCCAGCAGTGCCTTTGGCCAAAACTATGGCTACACCTTC. As protein: CASSAFGQNYGYTF. The gene calls are TRBV6-5 and TRBJ1-2; D remains unclear. Germline assignment: CDR1 MNHEY and CDR2 SVGAGI. This CDR3 spans 14 amino acids. V was trimmed by 5 bases and J by 2 bases, leaving 12 bases between them.

The chain recombines TRBV7-6 with TRBJ2-7, with D unclear. Looked up from germline, CDR1 is SGHVS and CDR2 is FNYEAQ. The length of the CDR3 is 13 residues. Deletions cut 1 base from V and 7 bases from J, with 11 bases between. The CDR3 region has the DNA TGTGCCAGCAGCTTAGGAACTTCTTGGGAGCAGTACTTC. It translates to CASSLGTSWEQYF. The entire variable domain, with the rest obtained from reference TRBV7-6 and TRBJ2-7, is as follows: GAGVSQSPRYKVTKRGQDVALRCDPISGHVSLYWYRQALGQGPEFLTYFNYEAQQDKSGLPNDRFSAERPEGSISTLTIQRTEQRDSAMYRCASSLGTSWEQYFGPGTRLTVT.